These T cell receptor beta chains were read from a single sample in a study of cytomegalovirus exposure and HLA in healthy donors. The repertoire was sequenced with immunoSEQ multiplex PCR; TCRdb's copy has only in-frame clones and lacks some. The data show 150,000 to 200,000 clones, 75% to 85% seen once. The sequenced sample consisted of PBMCs. Receptors originate from a man aged 45 to 65 in good health and CMV-seropositive. Both conserved end residues are part of each CDR3. The D gene is left open where the match is weak. The size entry is marked missing in some rows and otherwise reads once, few, many or a size class.

cdr3_nt: TGCAGCGTTGTTGGCGGGAGGGCCGAGGAGACCCAGTACTTC; cdr3_aa: CSVVGGRAEETQYF; d_call: TRBD2; v_call: TRBV29-1; j_call: TRBJ2-5; clone_size: NA
cdr3_nt: TGCGCCAGCAGTCCTACGGCTCAGGGGGTGGCTGGGGCCAACGTCCTGACTTTC; cdr3_aa: CASSPTAQGVAGANVLTF; d_call: TRBD1; v_call: TRBV5-1; j_call: TRBJ2-6; clone_size: NA
cdr3_nt: TGTGCCAGCAGGACGGGACTCAGGGCTGAAGCTTTCTTT; cdr3_aa: CASRTGLRAEAFF; d_call: NA; v_call: TRBV2; j_call: TRBJ1-1; clone_size: NA
cdr3_nt: TGTGCCAGCAGCCGACAGGGGCGGGACACAGATACGCAGTATTTT; cdr3_aa: CASSRQGRDTDTQYF; d_call: TRBD1; v_call: TRBV6-5; j_call: TRBJ2-3; clone_size: NA
cdr3_nt: TGTGCCACCAGCAGATCAAATCAGCCCCAGCATTTT; cdr3_aa: CATSRSNQPQHF; d_call: NA; v_call: TRBV15; j_call: TRBJ1-5; clone_size: NA
cdr3_nt: TGCAGCGTTGAGGGCAGGGGGAGATCCTCCTACGAGCAGTACTTC; cdr3_aa: CSVEGRGRSSYEQYF; d_call: TRBD1; v_call: TRBV29-1; j_call: TRBJ2-7; clone_size: NA
cdr3_nt: TGTGCCATCGGGACAGGGGCTGTAGGGGCCGGGGAGCTGTTTTTT; cdr3_aa: CAIGTGAVGAGELFF; d_call: TRBD1; v_call: TRBV10-3; j_call: TRBJ2-2; clone_size: NA
cdr3_nt: TGTGCCAGCAGCGCCGGAGCCACCGGGGAGCTGTTTTTT; cdr3_aa: CASSAGATGELFF; d_call: NA; v_call: TRBV9; j_call: TRBJ2-2; clone_size: NA
cdr3_nt: TGCGCCAGCAGCTTGGGGACAGGCACTGAAGCTTTCTTT; cdr3_aa: CASSLGTGTEAFF; d_call: TRBD1; v_call: TRBV5-1; j_call: TRBJ1-1; clone_size: NA
cdr3_nt: TGTGCCAGCAGCTCCCAAGCGGGGGGAAGACTCAATGAGCAGTTCTTC; cdr3_aa: CASSSQAGGRLNEQFF; d_call: TRBD2; v_call: TRBV7-6; j_call: TRBJ2-1; clone_size: NA
cdr3_nt: TGTGCCAGCAGTGCCCGGGGCTCAGGGGGCGATTCCAAACTGTTTTTT; cdr3_aa: CASSARGSGGDSKLFF; d_call: TRBD1; v_call: TRBV25-1; j_call: TRBJ1-4; clone_size: NA
cdr3_nt: TGTGCCAGCAGCCAACTAGGCTACGAGCAGTACTTC; cdr3_aa: CASSQLGYEQYF; d_call: NA; v_call: TRBV14; j_call: TRBJ2-7; clone_size: NA
cdr3_nt: TGTGCCAGCAGTTTTGACAGGGGGGCCACCGGGGAGCTGTTTTTT; cdr3_aa: CASSFDRGATGELFF; d_call: TRBD1; v_call: TRBV2; j_call: TRBJ2-2; clone_size: NA
cdr3_nt: TGCGCCAGCAGCTTAGATCTGAGGGCAGATACGCAGTATTTT; cdr3_aa: CASSLDLRADTQYF; d_call: NA; v_call: TRBV5-1; j_call: TRBJ2-3; clone_size: NA
cdr3_nt: TGCAGCGTTGAAGTATACGACAGGGGGTCCAAAAACATTCAGTACTTC; cdr3_aa: CSVEVYDRGSKNIQYF; d_call: TRBD1; v_call: TRBV29-1; j_call: TRBJ2-4; clone_size: NA
cdr3_nt: TGTGCCAGCAGTTTGTCAACCGGACAGTCTCGCCGGGAGACCCAGTACTTC; cdr3_aa: CASSLSTGQSRRETQYF; d_call: NA; v_call: TRBV27; j_call: TRBJ2-5; clone_size: NA
cdr3_nt: TGTGCCAGTAGTAGCTTCCTAGCGGGGAGCTCTGGGGCCAACGTCCTGACTTTC; cdr3_aa: CASSSFLAGSSGANVLTF; d_call: TRBD2; v_call: TRBV19; j_call: TRBJ2-6; clone_size: NA
cdr3_nt: TGTGCCTGGAGTCTCAGGACTAGCGGGAGTCTTAAGGATGAGCAGTTCTTC; cdr3_aa: CAWSLRTSGSLKDEQFF; d_call: TRBD2; v_call: TRBV30; j_call: TRBJ2-1; clone_size: NA
cdr3_nt: TGTGCCAGCAGCCTTGGACTCAGCTTCACAGATACGCAGTATTTT; cdr3_aa: CASSLGLSFTDTQYF; d_call: NA; v_call: TRBV27; j_call: TRBJ2-3; clone_size: NA
cdr3_nt: TGTGCCAGCAGCTATACTAGGTCGGAGACCCAGTACTTC; cdr3_aa: CASSYTRSETQYF; d_call: NA; v_call: TRBV6-6; j_call: TRBJ2-5; clone_size: NA
cdr3_nt: TGTGCCAGTAGTATTAGGACAACTAGCAATCAGCCCCAGCATTTT; cdr3_aa: CASSIRTTSNQPQHF; d_call: NA; v_call: TRBV19; j_call: TRBJ1-5; clone_size: NA
cdr3_nt: TGTGCCAGCAGCTTGGGGACACTGGGACTAGGCGGCTACGAGCAGTACTTC; cdr3_aa: CASSLGTLGLGGYEQYF; d_call: TRBD2; v_call: TRBV5-4; j_call: TRBJ2-7; clone_size: few
cdr3_nt: TGTGCCAGCAGCCTCGGGACTAGCGGGAGGACGGATACGCAGTATTTT; cdr3_aa: CASSLGTSGRTDTQYF; d_call: TRBD2; v_call: TRBV7-3; j_call: TRBJ2-3; clone_size: NA
cdr3_nt: TGTGCCTGGAGTGATGAGGCTAGCGGGGCCAATGAGCAGTTCTTC; cdr3_aa: CAWSDEASGANEQFF; d_call: TRBD2; v_call: TRBV30; j_call: TRBJ2-1; clone_size: NA
cdr3_nt: TGTGCCAGCAGCTCGCGCCGAAGATATGGCTACACCTTC; cdr3_aa: CASSSRRRYGYTF; d_call: NA; v_call: TRBV7-2; j_call: TRBJ1-2; clone_size: NA
cdr3_nt: TGTGCCACGGGACTAGCGGGAGGAGTTGAGCAGTTCTTC; cdr3_aa: CATGLAGGVEQFF; d_call: TRBD2; v_call: TRBV15; j_call: TRBJ2-1; clone_size: NA